Given below is one T cell receptor beta chain in context. Its antigen has not been determined. Within one base of it there is no much larger clone, and no base qualities were kept. This entry is derived from a study of post-analysis software for immune sequencing data (dated by TCRdb to between 2014 and 2016). About the investigation overall: Relapsing-remitting, secondary progressive and progressive-relapsing multiple sclerosis were recorded as disease courses, and subtype annotation was lacking for some patients. The multiple sclerosis patient repertoires were compared with 11 previously published healthy control repertoires from donors aged roughly 6 to 27 years. A subset of samples was prepared in parallel using single-end sample barcoding, then pooled and co-amplified after Illumina adapter ligation. Results and caveats for the whole study, not just this receptor: Significantly higher frequencies in patients than in controls were found for roughly five TRBV segments, including TRBV5-6, TRBV5-1 and TRBV20-1. Normalized Chao1 diversity was significantly lower in multiple sclerosis patients than controls, suggesting substantial peripheral T-cell clonal expansion. Direct clustering with F measure revealed strong co-clustering of samples prepared in the same batch, which led to a batch-effect correction. The multiple sclerosis patient group was slightly younger than the control group.

Libraries were made using PCR. TCRdb names Illumina HiSeq 2500 as the instrument used. To reduce PCR and sequencing biases, unique molecular identifiers were incorporated into the TCR beta cDNA libraries. Some 500,000 cDNA molecules were obtained for every 1 to 10 million input T cells, so each molecule roughly corresponded to one T cell. The same protocol used for the earlier healthy control dataset was applied to prepare and sequence the patient libraries. Within a given batch, samples were prepared together, multiplexed and sequenced on the same HiSeq lane. Per the source publication's procedure: Raw barcoded reads were processed with MIGEC, discarding single-read molecular identifier groups before consensus assembly and CDR3 extraction. VDJtools was used for post-analysis of the clonotype tables, and diversity was normalized by down-sampling every dataset to the size of the smallest sample. To correct batch-related cross-sample contamination, repertoire overlap clustering matched CDR3 amino acid sequences but not nucleotide sequences. TCRdb took the public reads, trimmed them with fastp at Q25, ran MiXCR for clone calling and kept in-frame beta chains. Every entry covers one CDR3 protein and lists the most common genes and DNA from its rows. V and J calls and clone size were set by TCRdb, not the authors. The sample table lists hundreds of thousands of distinct CDR3 sequences, 44% of them with a count of one. Clones ranked in the top ten supply under 2% of the sample.

V is clipped by 6 bases and J by 1 base, and the sequence between their germline boundaries is 12 bases long. Taken from cysteine to phenylalanine, the CDR3 has 14 residues. CDR3 DNA only is kept here, 42 bases in frame from base 1. To demonstrate the VDJtools post-analysis software, the study profiled TCR beta repertoires from the peripheral blood of about a dozen young patients with multiple sclerosis. The patients with multiple sclerosis were children and adolescents between roughly 6 and 17 years of age. Rearrangement joined TRBV12-3 or TRBV12-4 to TRBJ1-1, with no D gene named confidently. This receptor was obtained from a girl aged 10 to 17 with multiple sclerosis. Sequencing was carried out using blood. The nucleotide sequence is given as TGTGCCAGCAGCGTAACCACAGAGAACACTGAAGCTTTCTTT. It is translated as CASSVTTENTEAFF.